The 2 T cell receptor beta chains below all came from one sample that was sequenced in a study of vaccination effects on CD4 cells after COVID-19. The antigens for these receptors are not known. Antigen-specific CD4+ T cells were first expanded with viral peptide pools by the ViraFEST assay and only then sequenced. The culture ran for around 10 days before CD4+ T cells were isolated. Nucleocapsid antibodies were negative in the vaccine recipients, who had never had SARS-CoV-2 infection. TCRdb's copy holds only in-frame clones and misses some; the assay was immunoSEQ multiplex PCR. The table has tens of thousands of clones, over 75% seen once. The source material was CD4+ T cells from PBMCs cultured with HCoV-NL63 spike peptides, sampled before COVID-19 vaccination. The source of these receptors is a human donor who received a COVID-19 vaccine.

The chain has TRBV20-1 and TRBJ2-2; weak D call: TRBD2 (6 bases). Trimming stripped 3 bases from V and 4 bases from J, with 15 bases between. Germline values: CDR1 DFQATT, CDR2 SNEGSKA (reference sequence). The CDR3 loop spans 15 amino acids. The CDR3 DNA sequence: TGCAGTGCTAGTGGAGGGGCGTTAGGCACCGGGGAGCTGTTTTTT. Translated, it gives CSASGGALGTGELFF.

V and J are TRBV27 and TRBJ1-5; 10 bases align to TRBD1. V dropped 3 bases and J dropped 0; count of bases not matched to a gene: 5. The CDR3 is 17 residues long. Germline V CDR1 and CDR2: MNHEY, SMNVEV (reference sequence). The CDR3 DNA sequence: TGTGCCAGCAGTTTCCGACAGGGGGCCGGTAGCAATCAGCCCCAGCATTTT. As protein: CASSFRQGAGSNQPQHF.